This T cell receptor beta chain derives from a study of human T cells and chemical hapten exposure. The wider study: Patients additionally received therapeutic doses of diphenylcyclopropenone on the scalp once a week, and this continued throughout the approximately 23-week study.

Time point given: pre-sensitization, week 0. The treatment was: therapeutic diphenylcyclopropenone sensitization with weekly scalp DPC. This clonotype was recorded a few times. Looked up from germline, CDR1 is SQVTM and CDR2 is ANQGSEA. J was trimmed by 4 bases and V by 7 bases; bases with no gene match: 12. The CDR3 loop spans 14 amino acids. TCRdb itself ran the RACE reads through MiXCR, one entry per CDR3 protein. The table shows roughly 38,000 distinct CDR3 sequences, with 7.6% occurring only once. The specimen comprised whole blood, sampled in connection with sensitization to the hapten diphenylcyclopropenone (DPC). This TCR derives from a woman in her forties or fifties with alopecia areata. Some clones in this sample may be carry-over from other donors' samples. The J gene is TRBJ2-5, the V gene TRBV29-1; 7 nucleotides line up with TRBD1. The CDR3 bases are TGCAGCGACCTGGGACAGCCTTTTGGAGAGACCCAGTACTTC. It specifies CSDLGQPFGETQYF.